This T cell receptor beta chain is from a study of cytomegalovirus exposure and HLA in healthy donors. Study-wide points: Researchers reported in a later analysis that common viral pathogens appeared linked to several top clusters. Associated with cytomegalovirus, according to the listing, were some 150 TCR beta chains.

Germline V gene sequence: CDR1 SEHNR, CDR2 FQNEAQ (reference sequence). CDR3 length: 16 amino acids. The V and J ends lost 0 bases and 5 bases respectively, with 16 bases between them. A word on this clone: Its specificity is unknown.

Researchers ran the PCR with 60 Vbeta and 13 Jbeta primers. TCRdb's copy holds only in-frame clones and misses some; the assay was immunoSEQ multiplex PCR. The table lists more than 95,000 clones, 70% to 80% of them singletons. The receptor was derived from a man younger than 40 in good health and CMV-seronegative. The chain links TRBV7-9 to TRBJ1-1, with D perhaps matching TRBD1 (5 bases). The sample was PBMCs. The CDR3, as DNA: TGTGCCAGCAGCTTAGCAGGCCGGGGGGTTGGGACTGAAGCTTTCTTT. This encodes CASSLAGRGVGTEAFF.